The 21 T cell receptor beta chains reported below all come from one sample, sequenced in a study of cytomegalovirus exposure and HLA in healthy donors. The primer mix had 60 Vbeta and 13 Jbeta primers. Libraries were prepared by immunoSEQ multiplex PCR; TCRdb keeps only in-frame clonotypes and omits some of them. The sample has approximately 99,000 clones, 79% seen once; the top ten hold 2.5% to 3.5%. Sequences were obtained from PBMCs. The receptors derive from a male donor in good health and CMV-seropositive.

This sequence joins TRBV19 and TRBJ1-5; TRBD1 agrees at 8 bases. This CDR3 comprises 15 residues. V was pared by 5 bases and J by 3 bases, with 6 bases of the junction left unmatched. Per germline, CDR1 LNHDA and CDR2 SQIVND (reference sequence). For the CDR3, the DNA is TGTGCCAGTAGTTCCTGGACAGGGTACAATCAGCCCCAGCATTTT. Protein product: CASSSWTGYNQPQHF.

V and J are TRBV4-3 and TRBJ1-6, with no clear D. This CDR3 spans 13 amino acids. The V end was cut by 1 base, the J end by 11 bases, with 9 bases between. Germline CDR1 reads LGHNA; CDR2 reads YSLEER. CDR3 sequence reads: CASSQGRGTPLHF. The CDR3 region has the DNA TGCGCCAGCAGCCAAGGTCGCGGCACACCCCTCCACTTT.

This clone showed up just a few times. The V gene is TRBV4-1, the J gene TRBJ1-5, with 9 bases lining up with TRBD1. The length of the CDR3 is 12 residues. Germline CDR1 reads MGHRA; CDR2 reads YSYEKL. The junction had 5 bases not matched to a gene; V was cut back by 11 bases and J by 6 bases. The CDR3, as DNA: TGCGCCGCCGGGACAGGGAGTCAGCCCCAGCATTTT. It is translated as CAAGTGSQPQHF.

Details on this clone: A read error may produce the germline difference seen at one junction end. This chain joins TRBV7-2 and TRBJ1-2; TRBD1 might be the D (6 bases). CDR1 is SGHTA, CDR2 FQGNSA, per germline. This CDR3 is 14 amino acids long. The CDR3 DNA reads TGTGCCAGCAGCTTAGAGGGGGATAACGATGGCTACACCTTC. This translates into CASSLEGDNDGYTF. Full variable domain (remainder filled in from reference TRBV7-2 and TRBJ1-2): GAGVSQSPSNKVTEKGKDVELRCDPISGHTALYWYRQSLGQGLEFLIYFQGNSAPDKSGLPSDRFSAERTGGSVSTLTIQRTQQEDSAVYLCASSLEGDNDGYTFGSGTRLTVV.

This rearrangement joins TRBV18 to TRBJ1-1, with a weak D call TRBD1 (5 bases). CDR3 size: 14 residues. The germline V gene has CDR1 KGHSH and CDR2 LQKENI. V was cut by 4 bases and J by 1 base, with 10 bases left in between. CDR3 region: CASSQTAGNTEAFF. CDR3 in DNA: TGTGCCAGCTCACAGACAGCAGGGAACACTGAAGCTTTCTTT.

In its sample, this clone was seen a few times. A read error may account for a junction end that differs from germline. This chain joins TRBV4-1 and TRBJ2-7, with 9 bases identical to TRBD2. CDR3 length: 18 amino acids. The germline V gene encodes CDR1 MGHRA and CDR2 YSYEKL. The CDR3 nucleotides read TGCGCCAGCAGCCAAGAGGGAGTAGCGGGGGCCCTCGATCCGGGGCCGGACTTC. Its protein is CASSQEGVAGALDPGPDF.

The chain couples TRBV7-9 to TRBJ1-4, with 12 bases identical to TRBD1. CDR3 length: 14 residues. Germline V gene data show CDR1 as SEHNR and CDR2 as FQNEAQ (reference sequence). J was trimmed by 6 bases and V by 7 bases; bases with no gene match: 3. The CDR3 nucleotides are TGTGCCAGCACCCGGGACAGGGGGCATGAAAAACTGTTTTTT. This sequence encodes CASTRDRGHEKLFF.

The rearrangement joins TRBV7-2 to TRBJ2-2; a possible D gene is TRBD1 (6 bases). This CDR3 has 14 amino acids. Germline V gives CDR1 SGHTA, CDR2 FQGNSA. The V and J ends lost 5 bases and 3 bases respectively, with 10 bases between them. This CDR3 reads CASSPDRYTGELFF. The CDR3 DNA sequence: TGTGCCAGCAGCCCGGACAGATACACCGGGGAGCTGTTTTTT.

This sequence joins TRBV30 and TRBJ2-7; D may be TRBD1 (6 bases). The CDR3 runs to 12 residues. Germline-derived CDR1 and CDR2 are GTSNPN and SVGIG (reference sequence). The ends were cut back, 5 bases at V and 6 bases at J, with 14 bases in the middle. CDR3 DNA sequence: TGTGCCTGGGAACAGGGTGGTGCCGAGCAGTACTTC. This gives the protein CAWEQGGAEQYF.

This clone was observed a few times. Other DNA sequences of this sample code for an identical CDR3. The rearrangement links TRBV5-1 to TRBJ2-7, with a tentative D call TRBD1 (6 bases). Germline-derived CDR1 and CDR2 are SGHRS and YFSETQ. V lost 7 bases, J lost 0 bases, and 8 bases lay in between. The CDR3 extends over 12 amino acids. DNA of the CDR3: TGCGCCAGCTACAGGGACTCCTACGAGCAGTACTTC. Encoded protein: CASYRDSYEQYF.

The chain uses TRBV18 and TRBJ1-1; no definite D call. The CDR3 covers 13 residues. V lost 5 bases and J lost 2, with 9 bases in between. The germline V gene has CDR1 KGHSH and CDR2 LQKENI. The CDR3 DNA follows: TGTGCCAGCTCAGACTCTGTAAACACTGAAGCTTTCTTT. Translated, it gives CASSDSVNTEAFF.

The V call is TRBV4-1, the J call TRBJ2-7; 14 bases agree with TRBD2. The CDR3 loop spans 18 amino acids. With V trimmed by 3 bases and J by 3 bases, 10 bases remained unmatched. The V gene's germline CDR1 is MGHRA and CDR2 YSYEKL. The DNA of the CDR3 is TGCGCCAGCAGCCATCCAGGACTAGCGGGGGGTCTTTACTACGAGCAGTACTTC. It encodes CASSHPGLAGGLYYEQYF.

The chain carries TRBV29-1 and TRBJ1-2, with TRBD1 matching over 9 bases. This CDR3 has 12 residues. The junction had 3 bases not matched to a gene; V was cut back by 5 bases and J by 5 bases. Germline V gene data show CDR1 as SQVTM and CDR2 as ANQGSEA. The CDR3, as DNA: TGCAGCGTTAGGGACAGGGAATATGGCTACACCTTC. Its translation: CSVRDREYGYTF.

The chain combines TRBV27 with TRBJ2-7, with 12 bases identical to TRBD2. The CDR3 loop spans 15 amino acids. Germline V gene sequence: CDR1 MNHEY, CDR2 SMNVEV (reference sequence). V was clipped by 2 bases and J by 2 bases; unmatched bases: 1. CDR3 bases: TGTGCCAGCAGTTTAAGGACTAGCGGGGCCTACGAGCAGTACTTC. It codes for CASSLRTSGAYEQYF.

This clone was counted between two and nine times. V is TRBV5-1 and J is TRBJ1-6; no definite D call. Germline CDR1 reads SGHRS; CDR2 reads YFSETQ. Deletions cut 9 bases from V and 8 bases from J, with 18 bases between. CDR3 size: 14 residues. In DNA form, the CDR3 reads TGCGCCACCCGGACTCAGGAAAGGTATTCACCCCTCCACTTT. This sequence encodes CATRTQERYSPLHF.

The gene calls are TRBV7-3 and TRBJ2-2; D gene ambiguous. V was cut by 5 bases and J by 1 base, with 8 bases left in between. Germline assignment: CDR1 SGHTA and CDR2 FQGTGA. The CDR3 spans 14 residues. The CDR3 nucleotides are TGTGCCAGCAGCCCTCCAGGGAACACCGGGGAGCTGTTTTTT. Its protein product is CASSPPGNTGELFF. The full variable domain, completed using reference TRBV7-3 and TRBJ2-2, is GAGVSQTPSNKVTEKGKYVELRCDPISGHTALYWYRQSLGQGPEFLIYFQGTGAADDSGLPNDRFFAVRPEGSVSTLKIQRTERGDSAVYLCASSPPGNTGELFFGEGSRLTVL.

The rearrangement links TRBV27 to TRBJ1-1, with TRBD1 matching over 7 bases. CDR1 is MNHEY and CDR2 is SMNVEV in the germline V gene (reference sequence). The CDR3 loop spans 15 amino acids. Trimming removed 3 bases from V and 5 bases from J; junction bases left unmatched: 9. The CDR3 sequence: CASSLGVTGQTEAFF. CDR3 sequence (DNA): TGTGCCAGCAGTTTGGGTGTGACAGGGCAAACTGAAGCTTTCTTT.

The V and J genes are TRBV6-5 and TRBJ1-2; no firm D call. V lost 2 bases and J 5 bases, leaving 9 bases between the germline ends. The CDR3 consists of 13 residues. Germline V gene lookup returns CDR1 MNHEY and CDR2 SVGAGI. The CDR3 region is CASSYAGPYGYTF. The CDR3 region has the DNA TGTGCCAGCAGTTACGCAGGTCCGTATGGCTACACCTTC.

CDR3 amino acids: CASSTGQDETQYF. The CDR3 bases are TGTGCCAGCAGCACCGGACAGGATGAGACCCAGTACTTC. The chain is built from TRBV5-4 and TRBJ2-5, with 7 nucleotides matching TRBD1. V dropped 4 bases and J dropped 5; count of bases not matched to a gene: 5. Germline V CDR1 and CDR2: SGHNT, YYREEE (reference sequence). This CDR3 has 13 residues.

This clone was counted a few times. The chain uses TRBV6-1 and TRBJ1-4, with D possibly matching TRBD1 (5 bases). Trimming pared 11 bases from V and 3 bases from J, leaving 10 bases between. The CDR3 sequence is 12 residues long. CDR1 and CDR2 (germline): MNHNS, SASEGT. The CDR3 nucleotides read TGTGCCGGGGGGTACGCTAATGAAAAACTGTTTTTT. It specifies CAGGYANEKLFF.

This chain joins TRBV14 and TRBJ2-2; the D gene is possibly TRBD2 (7 bases). Germline V gives CDR1 SGHDN, CDR2 FVKESK. CDR3 size: 17 residues. The V end was cut by 0 bases, the J end by 4 bases, with 15 bases between. The CDR3 region is CASSQDLRGAGTGELFF. The CDR3 DNA reads as TGTGCCAGCAGCCAAGATCTACGGGGGGCCGGCACCGGGGAGCTGTTTTTT.